This TCR beta chain derives from a study of radiotherapy plus CTLA-4 blockade in lung cancer. Study in general: Patients showed objective responses in 15% to 20% of cases, and disease control was achieved by roughly 30%.

In chemo-refractory metastatic non-small-cell lung cancer, patients got ipilimumab CTLA-4 blockade together with focal radiation. Libraries were prepared by immunoSEQ multiplex PCR; TCRdb keeps only in-frame clonotypes and omits some of them. The sample lists some 110,000 clones, over 65% seen once, with 3.3% in the top ten. Whole-study findings and limits: Together with interferon-beta, which increased in serum after radiation, early dynamic changes in blood T cell clones were reportedly the best predictors of response.

The J segment lost 5 bases and the V segment lost 3 bases, leaving 16 bases of the junction unmatched. The germline V gene has CDR1 KGHSH and CDR2 LQKENI. The CDR3 consists of 18 residues. With regard to this clone: What it binds is unknown.

The source of this sequence is a human donor with non-small cell lung cancer that progressed on radiotherapy plus ipilimumab. Some clones in this sample may be carry-over from other donors' samples. The chain carries TRBV18 and TRBJ2-7, with TRBD1 matching over 10 bases. The source was peripheral blood, collected from a patient treated with radiotherapy plus ipilimumab. The CDR3 DNA follows: TGTGCCAGCTCACCCGATCCGGGACAGGGGCCCCGGTTTCACGAGCAGTACTTC. The encoded protein is CASSPDPGQGPRFHEQYF.